This T cell receptor beta chain derives from a study of T cells in Graves' hyperthyroidism and ophthalmopathy. Many counts were recorded for this clonotype. The TCR beta CDR3 regions underwent amplification using RNA transcripts as the source. RT-PCR in the first round (using the HTBI primer set) targeted the TCR CDR3. TCRdb recomputed calls from the multiplex PCR reads with MiXCR, one row per CDR3 protein. The data show 550,000 to 850,000 distinct CDR3 sequences, 15% to 20% seen once. Sequenced: blood. The TCR sequence derives from a woman in her forties or fifties with Graves' hyperthyroidism that later progressed to Graves' ophthalmopathy.

The CDR3 sequence is CASSLVQGIEETQYF. DNA of the CDR3: TGCGCCAGCAGCTTGGTCCAGGGGATAGAAGAGACCCAGTACTTC. V and J are TRBV5-1 and TRBJ2-5; possible D gene TRBD1, 6 bases. Germline V gene sequence: CDR1 SGHRS, CDR2 YFSETQ. The CDR3 totals 15 residues. Trimming cost V 0 bases and J 3 bases, with 12 bases left between them.